Sequencing of this TCR beta chain was carried out in a study of blood T cell repertoires in COVID-19. The wider study: From the United States, Italy and Spain came samples of acute and convalescent COVID-19.

CDR1 and CDR2 (germline): MNHNS, SASEGT. The germline V and J ends were trimmed by 2 bases and 2 bases, with 9 bases remaining between them. The CDR3 sequence is 14 residues long. In the authors' methods: Counts of nucleated cells, estimated from reference gene primer amplification, were obtained. Data came from immunoSEQ multiplex PCR; TCRdb stores just in-frame clones and leaves some out. That table gives V, J and clone size, and the DNA gave D and trimming. Here the sample spans 100,000 to 150,000 clones, 85% being singletons. The chain carries TRBV6-1 and TRBJ1-2; maybe TRBD1 (6 bases). The receptor's source is a woman older than 75 with acute or convalescent COVID-19. The sequenced sample was peripheral blood. CDR3 DNA: TGTGCCAGCAGTGAACAGGGGAGCAACTATGGCTACACCTTC. It encodes CASSEQGSNYGYTF.